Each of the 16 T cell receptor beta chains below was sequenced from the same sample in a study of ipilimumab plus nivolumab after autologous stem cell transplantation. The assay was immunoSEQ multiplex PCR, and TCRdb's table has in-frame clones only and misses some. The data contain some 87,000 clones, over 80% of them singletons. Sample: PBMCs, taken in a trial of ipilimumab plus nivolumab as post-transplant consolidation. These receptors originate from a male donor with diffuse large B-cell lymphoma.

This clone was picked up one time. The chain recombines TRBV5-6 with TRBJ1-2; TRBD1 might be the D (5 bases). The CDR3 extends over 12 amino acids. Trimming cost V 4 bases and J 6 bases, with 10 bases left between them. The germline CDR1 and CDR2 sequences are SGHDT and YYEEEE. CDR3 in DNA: TGTGCCAGCAGCCGGGGGTATGATGGCTACACCTTC. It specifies CASSRGYDGYTF. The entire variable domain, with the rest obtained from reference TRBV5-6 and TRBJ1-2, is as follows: DAGVTQSPTHLIKTRGQQVTLRCSPKSGHDTVSWYQQALGQGPQFIFQYYEEEERQRGNFPDRFSGHQFPNYSSELNVNALLLGDSALYLCASSRGYDGYTFGSGTRLTVV.

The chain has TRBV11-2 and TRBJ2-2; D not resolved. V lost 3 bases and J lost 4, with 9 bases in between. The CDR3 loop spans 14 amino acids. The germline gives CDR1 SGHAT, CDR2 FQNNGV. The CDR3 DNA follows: TGTGCCAGCAGCTTTACCCAGAGCACCGGGGAGCTGTTTTTT. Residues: CASSFTQSTGELFF.

CDR3 in amino acids: CASSALQGPYEQYF. The CDR3 DNA sequence: TGTGCCAGCAGCGCCCTTCAGGGGCCCTACGAGCAGTACTTC. The J gene is TRBJ2-7, the V gene TRBV27; tentatively, D is TRBD1 (6 bases). Deletions cut 6 bases from V and 2 bases from J, with 14 bases between. The CDR3 is made up of 14 amino acids. Germline CDR1 MNHEY, CDR2 SMNVEV (reference sequence).

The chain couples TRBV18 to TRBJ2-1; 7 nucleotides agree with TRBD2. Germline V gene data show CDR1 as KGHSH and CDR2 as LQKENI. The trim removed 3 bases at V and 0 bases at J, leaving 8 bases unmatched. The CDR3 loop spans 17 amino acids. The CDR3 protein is CASSPRGGRGSYNEQFF. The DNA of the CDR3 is TGTGCCAGCTCACCTCGCGGGGGAAGGGGCTCCTACAATGAGCAGTTCTTC.

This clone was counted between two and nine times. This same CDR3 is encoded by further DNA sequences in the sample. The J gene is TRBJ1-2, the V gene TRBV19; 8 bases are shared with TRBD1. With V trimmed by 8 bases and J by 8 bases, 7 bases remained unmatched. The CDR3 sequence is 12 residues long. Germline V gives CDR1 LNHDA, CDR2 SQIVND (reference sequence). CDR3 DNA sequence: TGTGCCAGTGCAGACAGGGGATACGGCTACACCTTC. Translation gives CASADRGYGYTF. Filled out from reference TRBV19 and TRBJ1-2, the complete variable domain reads DGGITQSPKYLFRKEGQNVTLSCEQNLNHDAMYWYRQDPGQGLRLIYYSQIVNDFQKGDIAEGYSVSREKKESFPLTVTSAQKNPTAFYLCASADRGYGYTFGSGTRLTVV.

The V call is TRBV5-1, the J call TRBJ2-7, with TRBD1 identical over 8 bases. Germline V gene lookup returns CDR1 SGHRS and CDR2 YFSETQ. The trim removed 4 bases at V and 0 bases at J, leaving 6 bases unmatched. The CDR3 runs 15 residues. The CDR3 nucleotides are TGCGCCAGCAGCCCGTCAGGGGGCAACTCCTACGAGCAGTACTTC. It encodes CASSPSGGNSYEQYF.

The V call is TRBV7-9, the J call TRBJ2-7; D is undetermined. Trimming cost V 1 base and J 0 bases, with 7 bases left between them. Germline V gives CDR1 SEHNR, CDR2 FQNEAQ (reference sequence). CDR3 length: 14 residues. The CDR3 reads CASSLVGSSYEQYF. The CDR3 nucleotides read TGTGCCAGCAGCTTAGTAGGCAGCTCCTACGAGCAGTACTTC.

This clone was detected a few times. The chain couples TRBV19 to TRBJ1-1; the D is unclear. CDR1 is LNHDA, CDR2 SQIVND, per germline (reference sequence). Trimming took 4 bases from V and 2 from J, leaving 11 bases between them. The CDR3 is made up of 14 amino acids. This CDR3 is CASSSRATNTEAFF. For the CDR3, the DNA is TGTGCCAGTAGTAGCCGGGCCACTAACACTGAAGCTTTCTTT.

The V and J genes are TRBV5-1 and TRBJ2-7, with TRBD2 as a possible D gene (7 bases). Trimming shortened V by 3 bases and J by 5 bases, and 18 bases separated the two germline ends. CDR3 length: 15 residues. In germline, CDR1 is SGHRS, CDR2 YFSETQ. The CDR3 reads CASSSPRGGHHEQYF. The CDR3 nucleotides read TGCGCCAGCAGCTCCCCGAGGGGGGGGCACCACGAGCAGTACTTC.

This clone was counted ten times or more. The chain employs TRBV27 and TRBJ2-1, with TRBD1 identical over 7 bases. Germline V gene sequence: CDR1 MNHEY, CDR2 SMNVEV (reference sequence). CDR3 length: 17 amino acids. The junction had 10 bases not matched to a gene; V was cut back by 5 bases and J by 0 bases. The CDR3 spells CASSGTGTAVSYNEQFF. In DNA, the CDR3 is TGTGCCAGCAGTGGAACCGGGACAGCCGTCTCCTACAATGAGCAGTTCTTC.

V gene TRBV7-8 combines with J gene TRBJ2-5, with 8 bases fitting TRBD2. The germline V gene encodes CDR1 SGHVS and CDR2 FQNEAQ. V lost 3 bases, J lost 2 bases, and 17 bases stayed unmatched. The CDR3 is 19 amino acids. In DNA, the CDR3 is TGTGCCAGCAGCTTCCAACTGCGACGGGGGGGCGGCGGTCAAGAGACCCAGTACTTC. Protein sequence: CASSFQLRRGGGGQETQYF.

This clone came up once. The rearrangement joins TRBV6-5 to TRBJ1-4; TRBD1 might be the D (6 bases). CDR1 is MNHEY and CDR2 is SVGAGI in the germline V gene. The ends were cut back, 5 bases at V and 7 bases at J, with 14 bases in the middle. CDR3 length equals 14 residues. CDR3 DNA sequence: TGTGCCAGCAGTCCACGCAGGGGTAGTGAAAAACTGTTTTTT. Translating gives CASSPRRGSEKLFF.

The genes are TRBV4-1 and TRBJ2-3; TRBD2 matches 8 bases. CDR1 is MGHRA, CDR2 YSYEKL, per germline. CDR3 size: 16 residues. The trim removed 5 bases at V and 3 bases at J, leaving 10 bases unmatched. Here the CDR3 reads CASSAVTGGRTDTQYF. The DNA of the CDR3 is TGCGCCAGCAGCGCCGTTACGGGGGGGAGAACAGATACGCAGTATTTT.

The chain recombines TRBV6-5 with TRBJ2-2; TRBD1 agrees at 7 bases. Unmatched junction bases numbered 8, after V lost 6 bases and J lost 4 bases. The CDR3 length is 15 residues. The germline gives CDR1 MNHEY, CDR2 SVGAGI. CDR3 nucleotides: TGTGCCAGCAGGAGCGACAGGGCCGGCACCGGGGAGCTGTTTTTT. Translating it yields CASRSDRAGTGELFF.

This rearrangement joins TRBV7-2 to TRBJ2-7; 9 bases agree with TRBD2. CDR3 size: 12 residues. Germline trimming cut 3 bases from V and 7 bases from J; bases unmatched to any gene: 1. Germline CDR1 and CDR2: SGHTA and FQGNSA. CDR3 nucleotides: TGTGCCAGCAGCTTGCTAGCGGGGGAGCAGTACTTC. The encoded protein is CASSLLAGEQYF.

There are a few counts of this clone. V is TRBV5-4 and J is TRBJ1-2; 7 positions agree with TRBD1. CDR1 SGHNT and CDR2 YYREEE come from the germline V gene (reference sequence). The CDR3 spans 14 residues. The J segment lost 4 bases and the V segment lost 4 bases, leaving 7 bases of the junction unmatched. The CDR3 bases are TGTGCCAGCAGCGTGACAGGGATCCGCTATGGCTACACCTTC. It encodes CASSVTGIRYGYTF.